A single T cell receptor (beta chain) is shown here with its context. Antigen specificity is unknown. This sample is part of a study of T-cell reconstitution after alpha-beta-depleted transplantation in children. The CDR3 covers 16 residues. Trimming cost V 3 bases and J 4 bases; bases outside gene matches: 10. Germline CDR1 and CDR2: SGHRS and YFSETQ. Study results and limitations: At day 60, the high TCRbeta diversity found in some patients originated from recipient T cells and thymic progenitors that had survived. It was reported that alpha-beta T cells came from several hundred expanded graft clones (about two months after transplant). One year post-transplant, T-cell counts and diversity were largely derived from T cells produced anew.

The TCRbeta library incorporated unique molecular identifiers. MiXCR, run by TCRdb on the PCR reads, gives a single entry per CDR3 protein. The repertoire holds about 460,000 distinct CDR3 sequences, with roughly 11% as singletons. The sequencing here drew on PBMCs, mostly from graft donor cells, taken 180 days after TCRalphabeta/CD19-depleted stem cell transplant. The clonotype originates from a female patient aged 2-10 years who had a stem cell transplant for aplastic anemia, so the T cells may come from the graft donor. The chain uses TRBV5-1 and TRBJ1-2; 9 bases fit TRBD1. The CDR3 reads CASSWDRARWSYGYTF. As DNA, the CDR3 is TGCGCCAGCAGCTGGGACAGGGCGCGATGGTCCTATGGCTACACCTTC.